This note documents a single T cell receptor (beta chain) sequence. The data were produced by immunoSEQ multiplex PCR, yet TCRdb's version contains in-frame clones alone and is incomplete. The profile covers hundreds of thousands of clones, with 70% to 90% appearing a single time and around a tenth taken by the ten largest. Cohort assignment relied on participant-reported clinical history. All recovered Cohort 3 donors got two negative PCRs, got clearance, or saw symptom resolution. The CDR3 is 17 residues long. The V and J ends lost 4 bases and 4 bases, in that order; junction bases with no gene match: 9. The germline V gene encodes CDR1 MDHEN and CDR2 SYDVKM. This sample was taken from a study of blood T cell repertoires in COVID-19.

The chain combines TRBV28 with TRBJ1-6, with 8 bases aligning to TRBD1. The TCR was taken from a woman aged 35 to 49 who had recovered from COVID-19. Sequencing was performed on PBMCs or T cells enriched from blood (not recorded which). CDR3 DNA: TGTGCCAGCAGTTCGAAACACAGGGGGGCTTATAATTCACCCCTCCACTTT. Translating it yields CASSSKHRGAYNSPLHF.